The 8 T cell receptor beta chains presented below share a single source sample, sequenced in a study of cytomegalovirus exposure and HLA in healthy donors. PCR involved 60 Vbeta and 13 Jbeta primers. The method was immunoSEQ multiplex PCR; TCRdb's version includes in-frame clones alone and lacks a portion of them. This sample has over 200,000 clones, with under 90% found just once. Sequencing was performed on PBMCs. These receptors were collected from a human donor in good health.

This clone was found a few times. The rearrangement uses TRBV6-4 and TRBJ2-3; 8 nucleotides match TRBD2. The J segment lost 2 bases and the V segment lost 2 bases, leaving 3 bases of the junction unmatched. This CDR3 is built from 15 residues. CDR1 and CDR2 from the germline V gene are MRHNA and SNTAGT. For the CDR3, the DNA is TGTGCCAGCAGTGACGTAGCGGGAACCACAGATACGCAGTATTTT. It is translated as CASSDVAGTTDTQYF.

This sequence joins TRBV2 and TRBJ2-5, with 8 bases that match TRBD1. This CDR3 region has 16 residues. Trimming cost V 0 bases and J 1 base; bases outside gene matches: 4. CDR1 and CDR2 from the germline V gene are SNHLY and FYNNEI. The CDR3 region has the DNA TGTGCCAGCAGTGAAGCTCCCGGGACAGGCCAAGAGACCCAGTACTTC. Translated, it gives CASSEAPGTGQETQYF. Supplemented by reference TRBV2 and TRBJ2-5, the full variable domain reads EPEVTQTPSHQVTQMGQEVILRCVPISNHLYFYWYRQILGQKVEFLVSFYNNEISEKSEIFDDQFSVERPDGSNFTLKIRSTKLEDSAMYFCASSEAPGTGQETQYFGPGTRLLVL.

The rearrangement uses TRBV19 and TRBJ2-7; D might be TRBD2 (5 bases). This CDR3 is 13 amino acids long. From germline, CDR1 is LNHDA and CDR2 SQIVND (reference sequence). Trimming shortened V by 3 bases and J by 5 bases, and 11 bases separated the two germline ends. The CDR3 nucleotides are TGTGCCAGTAGTATGCTGGAGGCGGACGAGCAGTACTTC. This encodes CASSMLEADEQYF.

V and J are TRBV4-1 and TRBJ2-2, with D possibly being TRBD2 (8 bases). Deletions cut 10 bases from V and 3 bases from J, with 15 bases between. The germline V gene encodes CDR1 MGHRA and CDR2 YSYEKL. CDR3 length equals 14 residues. The CDR3 nucleotides are TGCGCCACGGGGGGGACAGTCGACACCGGGGAGCTGTTTTTT. Its protein is CATGGTVDTGELFF.

This sequence joins TRBV14 and TRBJ1-2; tentative D call: TRBD1 (5 bases). This CDR3 contains 15 residues. V lost 0 bases and J 2 bases, leaving 10 bases between the germline ends. Germline V gene sequence: CDR1 SGHDN, CDR2 FVKESK. In DNA, the CDR3 is TGTGCCAGCAGCCAAGATTCCGGGGGAAACTATGGCTACACCTTC. Amino acid sequence: CASSQDSGGNYGYTF.

There are a few counts of this clone. The chain carries TRBV19 and TRBJ1-1; 8 bases agree with TRBD1. V trimming: 7 bases; J trimming: 0 bases; junction bases outside the gene matches: 10. The CDR3 contains 16 residues. Germline V gene sequence: CDR1 LNHDA, CDR2 SQIVND (reference sequence). CDR3 region: CASIPRGQNMNTEAFF. In nucleotides, the CDR3 is TGTGCCAGTATTCCCAGGGGGCAAAACATGAACACTGAAGCTTTCTTT.

The chain couples TRBV7-8 to TRBJ2-3; D is perhaps TRBD2 (5 bases). The CDR3 extends over 19 amino acids. From germline, CDR1 is SGHVS and CDR2 FQNEAQ. Trimming shortened V by 0 bases and J by 3 bases, and 22 bases separated the two germline ends. The CDR3 DNA sequence: TGTGCCAGCAGCTTAGCGCGGTACGGCGTGGGAGTTCTTACAGATACGCAGTATTTT. Translated, it gives CASSLARYGVGVLTDTQYF.

V gene TRBV7-3 combines with J gene TRBJ2-1; 11 bases are a match to TRBD2. V trimming: 6 bases; J trimming: 9 bases; junction bases outside the gene matches: 10. This CDR3 is 15 amino acids long. The germline V gene has CDR1 SGHTA and CDR2 FQGTGA. In DNA form, the CDR3 reads TGTGCCAGCAGTAAAACACTAGCGGGAGTGGGTGAGCAGTTCTTC. It is translated as CASSKTLAGVGEQFF.